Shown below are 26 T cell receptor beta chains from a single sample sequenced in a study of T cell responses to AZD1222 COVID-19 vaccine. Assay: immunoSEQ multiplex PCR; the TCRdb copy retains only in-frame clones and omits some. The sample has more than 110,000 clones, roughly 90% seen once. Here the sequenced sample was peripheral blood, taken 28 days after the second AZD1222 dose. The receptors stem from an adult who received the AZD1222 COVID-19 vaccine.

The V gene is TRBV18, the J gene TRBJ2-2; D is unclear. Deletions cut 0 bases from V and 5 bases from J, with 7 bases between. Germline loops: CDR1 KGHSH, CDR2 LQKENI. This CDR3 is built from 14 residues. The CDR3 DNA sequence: TGTGCCAGCTCACCACCGACGAGGACCGGGGAGCTGTTTTTT. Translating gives CASSPPTRTGELFF.

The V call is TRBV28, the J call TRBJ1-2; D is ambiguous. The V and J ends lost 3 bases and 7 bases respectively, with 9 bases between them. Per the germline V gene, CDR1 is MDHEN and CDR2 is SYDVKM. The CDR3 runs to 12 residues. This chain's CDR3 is CASSFPDRGYTF. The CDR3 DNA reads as TGTGCCAGCAGTTTCCCAGACCGTGGCTACACCTTC.

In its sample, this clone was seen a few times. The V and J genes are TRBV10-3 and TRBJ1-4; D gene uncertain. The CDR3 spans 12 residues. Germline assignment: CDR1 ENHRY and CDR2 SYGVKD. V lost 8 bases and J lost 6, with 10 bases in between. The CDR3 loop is CAIGGVDEKLFF. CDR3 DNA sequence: TGTGCCATCGGTGGGGTGGATGAAAAACTGTTTTTT.

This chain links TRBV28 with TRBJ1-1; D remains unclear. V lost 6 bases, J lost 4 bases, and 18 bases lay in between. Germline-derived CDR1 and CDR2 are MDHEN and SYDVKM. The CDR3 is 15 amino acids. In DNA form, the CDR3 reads TGTGCCAGCAGCCCAGGAGGAGGTGGAAGCACTGAAGCTTTCTTT. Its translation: CASSPGGGGSTEAFF.

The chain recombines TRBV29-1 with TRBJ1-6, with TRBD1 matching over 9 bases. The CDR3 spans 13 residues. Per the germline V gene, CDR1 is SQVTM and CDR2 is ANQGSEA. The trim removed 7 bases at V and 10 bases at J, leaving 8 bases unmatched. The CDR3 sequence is CSARDRVDSPLHF. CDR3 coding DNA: TGCAGCGCCCGGGACAGGGTTGACTCACCCCTCCACTTT.

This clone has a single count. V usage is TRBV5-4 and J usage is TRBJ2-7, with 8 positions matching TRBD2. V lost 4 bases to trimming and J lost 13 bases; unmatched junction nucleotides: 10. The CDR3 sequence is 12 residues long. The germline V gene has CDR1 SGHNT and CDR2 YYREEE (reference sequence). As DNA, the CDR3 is TGTGCCAGCAGCACGACCGGGACTAGTTTTTACTTC. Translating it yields CASSTTGTSFYF.

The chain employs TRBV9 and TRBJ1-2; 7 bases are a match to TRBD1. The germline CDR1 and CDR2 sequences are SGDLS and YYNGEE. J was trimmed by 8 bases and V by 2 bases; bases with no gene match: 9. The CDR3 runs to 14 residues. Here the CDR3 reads CASSVLQGDGGYTF. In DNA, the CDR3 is TGTGCCAGCAGCGTTCTCCAGGGGGATGGCGGCTACACCTTC.

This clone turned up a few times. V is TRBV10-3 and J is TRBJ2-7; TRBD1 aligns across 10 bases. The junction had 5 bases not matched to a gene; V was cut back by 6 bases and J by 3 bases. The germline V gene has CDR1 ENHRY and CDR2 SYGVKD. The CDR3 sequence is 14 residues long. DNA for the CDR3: TGTGCCATCAGCAGGACAGGGGGTAACTACGAGCAGTACTTC. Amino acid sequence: CAISRTGGNYEQYF.

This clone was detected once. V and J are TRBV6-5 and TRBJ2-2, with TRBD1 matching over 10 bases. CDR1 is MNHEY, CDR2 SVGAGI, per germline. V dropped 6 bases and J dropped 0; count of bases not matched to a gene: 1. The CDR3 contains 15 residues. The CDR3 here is CASRDRGTNTGELFF. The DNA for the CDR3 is TGTGCCAGCAGGGACAGGGGGACGAACACCGGGGAGCTGTTTTTT.

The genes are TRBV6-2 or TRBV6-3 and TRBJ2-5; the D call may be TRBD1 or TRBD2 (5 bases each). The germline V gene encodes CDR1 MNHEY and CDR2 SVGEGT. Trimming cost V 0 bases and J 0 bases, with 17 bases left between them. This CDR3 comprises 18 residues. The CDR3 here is CASSYSGAAGLYQETQYF. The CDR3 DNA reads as TGTGCCAGCAGTTACTCAGGGGCGGCGGGTCTGTACCAAGAGACCCAGTACTTC.

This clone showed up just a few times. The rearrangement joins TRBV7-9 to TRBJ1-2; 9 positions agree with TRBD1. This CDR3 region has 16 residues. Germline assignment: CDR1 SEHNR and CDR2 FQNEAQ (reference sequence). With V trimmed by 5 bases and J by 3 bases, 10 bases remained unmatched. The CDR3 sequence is CASSTVTGGDDYGYTF. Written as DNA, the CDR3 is TGTGCCAGCAGCACCGTTACAGGGGGCGACGACTATGGCTACACCTTC.

The CDR3 coding sequence is TGTGCCAGCAGTTACTCTAGCGGATACTCCTACAATGAGCAGTTCTTC. It translates to CASSYSSGYSYNEQFF. The genes are TRBV6-2 or TRBV6-3 and TRBJ2-1; D is possibly TRBD2 (6 bases). Trimming took 0 bases from V and 0 from J, leaving 9 bases between them. CDR1 and CDR2 from the germline V gene are MNHEY and SVGEGT. This CDR3 spans 16 amino acids.

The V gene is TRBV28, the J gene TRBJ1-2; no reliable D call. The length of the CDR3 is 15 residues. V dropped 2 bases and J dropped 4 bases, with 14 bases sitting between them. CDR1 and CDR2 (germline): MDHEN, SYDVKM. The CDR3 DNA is TGTGCCAGCAGTTTAGGTCTTGGAGGGTTCTATGGCTACACCTTC. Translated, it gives CASSLGLGGFYGYTF.

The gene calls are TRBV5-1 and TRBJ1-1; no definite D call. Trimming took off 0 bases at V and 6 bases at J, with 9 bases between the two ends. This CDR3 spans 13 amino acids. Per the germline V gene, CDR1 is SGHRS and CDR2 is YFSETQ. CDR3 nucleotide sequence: TGCGCCAGCAGCTTGGATAGCGGGTCTGAAGCTTTCTTT. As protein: CASSLDSGSEAFF.

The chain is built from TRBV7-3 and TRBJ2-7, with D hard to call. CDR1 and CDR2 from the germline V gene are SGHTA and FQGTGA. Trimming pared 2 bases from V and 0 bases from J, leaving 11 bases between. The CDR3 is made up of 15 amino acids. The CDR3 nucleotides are TGTGCCAGCAGCTTAGGCAGTTCCACCTCCTACGAGCAGTACTTC. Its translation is CASSLGSSTSYEQYF. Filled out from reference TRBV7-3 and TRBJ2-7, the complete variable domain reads GAGVSQTPSNKVTEKGKYVELRCDPISGHTALYWYRQSLGQGPEFLIYFQGTGAADDSGLPNDRFFAVRPEGSVSTLKIQRTERGDSAVYLCASSLGSSTSYEQYFGPGTRLTVT.

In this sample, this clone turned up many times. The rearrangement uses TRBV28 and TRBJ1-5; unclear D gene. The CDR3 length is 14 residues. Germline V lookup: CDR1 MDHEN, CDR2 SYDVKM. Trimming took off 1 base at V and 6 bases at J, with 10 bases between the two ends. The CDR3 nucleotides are TGTGCCAGCAGTTTATCCGTGCGGGTTCAGCCCCAGCATTTT. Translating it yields CASSLSVRVQPQHF.

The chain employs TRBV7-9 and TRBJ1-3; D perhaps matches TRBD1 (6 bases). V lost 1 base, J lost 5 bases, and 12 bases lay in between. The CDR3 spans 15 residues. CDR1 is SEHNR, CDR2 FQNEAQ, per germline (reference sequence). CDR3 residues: CASSLEGGSRNTIYF. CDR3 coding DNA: TGTGCCAGCAGCTTAGAGGGGGGTAGTCGAAACACCATATATTTT.

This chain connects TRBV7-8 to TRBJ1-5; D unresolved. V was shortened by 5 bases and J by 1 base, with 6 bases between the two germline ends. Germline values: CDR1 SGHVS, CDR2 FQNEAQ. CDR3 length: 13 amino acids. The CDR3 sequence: CASSRDSNQPQHF. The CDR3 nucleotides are TGTGCCAGCAGCAGAGACAGCAATCAGCCCCAGCATTTT.

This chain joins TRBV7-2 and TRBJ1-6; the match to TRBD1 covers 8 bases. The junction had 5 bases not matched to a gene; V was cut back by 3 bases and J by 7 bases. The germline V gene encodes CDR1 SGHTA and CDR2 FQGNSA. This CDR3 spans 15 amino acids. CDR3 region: CASSFQGAGNSPLHF. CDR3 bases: TGTGCCAGCAGCTTCCAGGGGGCTGGAAATTCACCCCTCCACTTT.

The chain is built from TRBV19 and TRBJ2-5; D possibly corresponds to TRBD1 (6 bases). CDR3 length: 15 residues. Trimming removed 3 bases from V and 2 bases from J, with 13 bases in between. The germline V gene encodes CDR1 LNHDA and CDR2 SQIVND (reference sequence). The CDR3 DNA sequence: TGTGCCAGTAGTATTTTCGGACAGAGGCAAGAGACCCAGTACTTC. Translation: CASSIFGQRQETQYF.

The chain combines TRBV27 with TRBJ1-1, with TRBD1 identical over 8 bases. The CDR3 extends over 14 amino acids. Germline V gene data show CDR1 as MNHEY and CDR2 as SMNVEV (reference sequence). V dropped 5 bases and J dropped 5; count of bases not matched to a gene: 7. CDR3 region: CASSADRGYTEAFF. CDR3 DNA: TGTGCCAGCAGTGCCGACAGGGGATATACTGAAGCTTTCTTT.

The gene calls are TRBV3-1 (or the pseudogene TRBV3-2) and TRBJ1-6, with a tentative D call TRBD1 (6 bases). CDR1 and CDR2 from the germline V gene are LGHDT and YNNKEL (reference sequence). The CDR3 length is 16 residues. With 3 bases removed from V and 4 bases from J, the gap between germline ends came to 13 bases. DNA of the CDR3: TGTGCCAGCAGCCAGGAAGGGGGGGGGTATAATTCACCCCTCCACTTT. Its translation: CASSQEGGGYNSPLHF.

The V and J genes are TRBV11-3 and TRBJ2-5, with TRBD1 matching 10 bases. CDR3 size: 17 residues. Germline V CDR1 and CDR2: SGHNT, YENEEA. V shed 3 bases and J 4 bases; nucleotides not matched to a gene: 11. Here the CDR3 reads CASSLGTGVNSAETQYF. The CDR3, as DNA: TGTGCCAGCAGCTTGGGGACAGGGGTCAATTCGGCAGAGACCCAGTACTTC.

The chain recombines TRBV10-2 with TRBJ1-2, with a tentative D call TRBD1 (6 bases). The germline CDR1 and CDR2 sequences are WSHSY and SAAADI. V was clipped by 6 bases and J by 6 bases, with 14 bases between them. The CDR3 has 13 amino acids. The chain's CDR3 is CASSAGARNGYTF. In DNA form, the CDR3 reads TGCGCCAGCAGCGCGGGGGCGCGAAATGGCTACACCTTC.

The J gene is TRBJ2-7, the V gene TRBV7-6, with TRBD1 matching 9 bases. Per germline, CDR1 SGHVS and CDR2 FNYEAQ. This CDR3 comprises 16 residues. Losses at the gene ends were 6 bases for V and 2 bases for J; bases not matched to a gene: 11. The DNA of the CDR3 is TGTGCCAGCAGTCCTAACCCCGGGACAGGGACCTACGAGCAGTACTTC. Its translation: CASSPNPGTGTYEQYF.

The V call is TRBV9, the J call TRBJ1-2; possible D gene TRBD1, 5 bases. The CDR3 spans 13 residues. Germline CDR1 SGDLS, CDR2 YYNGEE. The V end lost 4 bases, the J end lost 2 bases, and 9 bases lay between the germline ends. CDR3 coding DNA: TGTGCCAGCAGCCCCGACAGAAACTATGGCTACACCTTC. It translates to CASSPDRNYGYTF. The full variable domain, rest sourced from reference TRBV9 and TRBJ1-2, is DSGVTQTPKHLITATGQRVTLRCSPRSGDLSVYWYQQSLDQGLQFLIQYYNGEERAKGNILERFSAQQFPDLHSELNLSSLELGDSALYFCASSPDRNYGYTFGSGTRLTVV.